This T cell receptor beta chain was documented in a study of beta chain features in type 1 diabetes. The wider study: When patients were set against healthy donors, age, gender and cell yields were similar. Findings and caveats of the study: TCRB CDR3s were moderately but significantly shorter in Type 1 diabetes patients in all four CD4+ subsets. Cells carrying high TCR expression could end up over-represented when cDNA is sequenced.

As to this clone: Its antigen is unidentified.

One heparinised blood draw, averaging about 120 mL, came from each donor. The CDR3 spans 14 residues. V lost 5 bases to trimming and J lost 2 bases, with 13 bases between them. Germline V CDR1 and CDR2: MNHEY, SVGAGI. Expressed TCRB transcripts were sequenced, since all the RNA that had been isolated was reverse transcribed. Naive, central memory and regulatory T cell samples averaged about 3.6 million immunoSEQ reads each. Profiled with immunoSEQ multiplex PCR; TCRdb holds only in-frame clones, not every one. This sample has under 300,000 clones, with about a fifth found just once. The TCR sequence derives from a woman in her thirties or forties with type 1 diabetes. This sequence joins TRBV6-5 and TRBJ2-7; D is possibly TRBD1 (6 bases). Sample: naive CD4+ T cells from blood. CDR3 residues: CASSPQGIAYEQYF. The CDR3 coding sequence is TGTGCCAGCAGTCCGCAGGGGATCGCCTACGAGCAGTACTTC.